This T cell receptor (beta chain) was identified during a study of T cell responses to AZD1222 COVID-19 vaccine. Findings and limits, study-wide: In a largely white British group with more females than males, clonal diversity was possibly underestimated.

Looked up from germline, CDR1 is KGHSH and CDR2 is LQKENI. The CDR3 loop spans 15 amino acids. The V end was cut by 1 base, the J end by 3 bases, with 12 bases between. TCRdb's copy holds only in-frame clones and misses some; the assay was immunoSEQ multiplex PCR. The data contain 100,000 to 150,000 clones, about 93% of them singletons. With regard to this clone: What it recognizes is unknown.

V is TRBV18 and J is TRBJ1-2; no firm D call. This receptor was identified in an adult in good health. The sample consisted of peripheral blood, taken on day 0 of AZD1222 vaccination. CDR3 sequence: CASSPLGLADYGYTF. CDR3 DNA sequence: TGTGCCAGCTCACCACTCGGTTTGGCAGACTATGGCTACACCTTC.